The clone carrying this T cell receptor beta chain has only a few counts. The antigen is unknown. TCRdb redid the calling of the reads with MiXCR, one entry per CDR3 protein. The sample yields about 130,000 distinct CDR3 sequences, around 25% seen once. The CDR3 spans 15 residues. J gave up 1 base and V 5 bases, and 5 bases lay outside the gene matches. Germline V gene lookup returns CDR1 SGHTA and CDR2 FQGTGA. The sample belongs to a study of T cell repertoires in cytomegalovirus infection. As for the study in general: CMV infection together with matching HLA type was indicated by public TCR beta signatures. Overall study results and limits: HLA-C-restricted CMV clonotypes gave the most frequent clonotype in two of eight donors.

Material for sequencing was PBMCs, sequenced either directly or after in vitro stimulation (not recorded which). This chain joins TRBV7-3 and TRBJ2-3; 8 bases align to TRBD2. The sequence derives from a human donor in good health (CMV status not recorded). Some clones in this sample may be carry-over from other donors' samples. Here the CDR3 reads CASSRSGGRTDTQYF. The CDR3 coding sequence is TGTGCCAGCAGCCGAAGCGGGGGCCGCACAGATACGCAGTATTTT.